Shown below are 8 T cell receptor beta chains from a single sample sequenced in a study of blood T cells in healthy people across ages. The use of a sample-barcoded 5' primer and a J-beta primer mix characterized a second PCR of roughly 7 to 12 cycles. TCRdb re-derived calls from the 5' RACE reads in MiXCR, one entry per CDR3 protein. This table holds roughly 1,500,000 distinct CDR3 sequences, about 35% found once. Sample: blood. The receptors shown here come from a woman aged 25 to 39 in good health.

The chain combines TRBV15 with TRBJ2-5; D might be TRBD2 (6 bases). Germline CDR1 reads LNHNV; CDR2 reads YYDKDF (reference sequence). Trimming took 0 bases from V and 5 from J, leaving 10 bases between them. The CDR3 is made up of 14 amino acids. The CDR3 sequence is CATSRDAGRETQYF. In nucleotides, the CDR3 is TGTGCCACCAGCAGAGATGCGGGACGGGAGACCCAGTACTTC.

This clonotype was found a few times. The chain employs TRBV4-1 and TRBJ1-1; 7 bases align to TRBD1. The CDR3 is 16 residues long. J was trimmed by 2 bases and V by 4 bases; bases with no gene match: 10. Germline-derived CDR1 and CDR2 are MGHRA and YSYEKL. For the CDR3, the DNA is TGCGCCAGCAGCCTCAGGGGGGCAGGAGATAACACTGAAGCTTTCTTT. This codes for CASSLRGAGDNTEAFF.

This clonotype was counted a few times. The chain employs TRBV7-7 and TRBJ2-7; perhaps TRBD2 as D (6 bases). Germline CDR1 reads SSHAT; CDR2 reads FNYEAQ (reference sequence). The CDR3 runs 13 residues. Between the trimmed V and J ends, which lost 5 bases and 6 bases, there was a span of 14 bases. The CDR3 DNA follows: TGTGCCAGCAGCCCCTATGGGGGGAGCGAGCAGTACTTC. Protein sequence: CASSPYGGSEQYF.

This clonotype was counted between two and nine times. The chain employs TRBV10-3 and TRBJ1-1, with 10 nucleotides matching TRBD1. Germline CDR1 ENHRY, CDR2 SYGVKD. V shed 3 bases and J 3 bases; nucleotides not matched to a gene: 4. The CDR3 contains 15 residues. In DNA form, the CDR3 reads TGTGCCATCAGTGAATTCGGACAGGGGGACACTGAAGCTTTCTTT. It specifies CAISEFGQGDTEAFF.

J is TRBJ2-1 and V is TRBV9; 14 bases match TRBD2. The germline V gene encodes CDR1 SGDLS and CDR2 YYNGEE. This CDR3 region has 15 residues. Trimming at V came to 3 bases and at J to 9 bases, leaving 5 bases not matched to a gene. This CDR3 reads CASSETSGRVSEQFF. The DNA for the CDR3 is TGTGCCAGCAGCGAGACTAGCGGGAGGGTCAGTGAGCAGTTCTTC.

A word on this clonotype: Compared with germline, one end of the junction differs, possibly owing to a read error. The CDR3 spells CAWSVNSEAFF. Here the CDR3 DNA reads TGTGCCTGGAGTGTAAACAGTGAAGCTTTCTTT. J is TRBJ1-1 and V is TRBV30; D gene ambiguous. There are 11 residues in the CDR3. Germline V lookup: CDR1 GTSNPN, CDR2 SVGIG (reference sequence).

This clonotype was found many times. This chain uses TRBV7-2 with TRBJ2-5; the D call may be TRBD1 or TRBD2 (5 bases each). The length of the CDR3 is 14 residues. The germline CDR1 and CDR2 sequences are SGHTA and FQGNSA. Trimming stripped 5 bases from V and 4 bases from J, with 14 bases between. CDR3 nucleotides: TGTGCCAGCAGCGTAAACCCGGGGACAGAGACCCAGTACTTC. Protein product: CASSVNPGTETQYF.

This clonotype was seen a handful of times. This chain joins TRBV20-1 and TRBJ2-7, with a tentative D call TRBD1 (6 bases). The CDR3 runs to 17 residues. Looked up from germline, CDR1 is DFQATT and CDR2 is SNEGSKA (reference sequence). V gave up 0 bases and J gave up 5 bases, with 23 bases separating them. The CDR3 spells CSARDYYSAGEVHEQYF. CDR3 DNA: TGCAGTGCTAGAGATTATTACTCGGCAGGGGAAGTTCACGAGCAGTACTTC.